The present T cell receptor (beta chain) was sequenced within a study of beta chain features in type 1 diabetes. As for the study in general: The study examined about 100 million sorted cells across all samples. Study-wide findings and caveats: Junctions at VDJ sites from type 1 diabetes patients had fewer insertions and more deletions. Patients' naive, central memory and regulatory TCRB repertoires appeared more alike than those of healthy donors. When Type 1 diabetes patients were examined, their TCRB CDR3s proved moderately but significantly shorter in all four CD4+ subsets.

Comment on this clone: Antigen specificity is unknown.

CD45RO/CCR7/CD25/CD127/CD95/CD27 separated CD4+ naive, central memory, regulatory and stem cell-like memory cells by sorting. Germline V lookup: CDR1 SGHNT, CDR2 YENEEA. The V and J ends lost 2 bases and 0 bases respectively, with 5 bases between them. CDR3 size: 14 residues. The sequenced template was cDNA made from the entire isolated RNA. Data came from immunoSEQ multiplex PCR; TCRdb stores just in-frame clones and leaves some out. The repertoire consists of 600,000 to 700,000 clones, with under 15% occurring once and the leading ten covering approximately 0.11%. Sequences were obtained from naive CD4+ T cells from blood. The chain is built from TRBV11-3 and TRBJ2-1; D is ambiguous. The clonotype comes from a man younger than 45 with type 1 diabetes. The CDR3 coding sequence is TGTGCCAGCAGCTTAACGAGCTCCTACAATGAGCAGTTCTTC. This codes for CASSLTSSYNEQFF.